Given below is one TCR beta chain in context. Its matching antigen is unknown. Via MiXCR, TCRdb re-called the reads, giving one row per CDR3 protein. This sample has 650,000 to 850,000 distinct CDR3 sequences, with 25% to 30% found just once. The source of the sample is a study of T cell repertoires in cytomegalovirus infection. The wider study: HLA-B-restricted CMV epitopes that are well studied, plus recently identified HLA-C-restricted ones, were used by the study. A matching HLA type, together with CMV infection, was signaled by public TCR beta signatures. Points from the study as a whole: Cumulative public TCR beta family frequency identified carriers of CMV plus the relevant HLA. The response measured ex vivo was dominated by TCR beta clonotypes (HLA-C-restricted and CMV-specific).

This CDR3 contains 16 residues. Germline V lookup: CDR1 SEHNR, CDR2 FQNEAQ (reference sequence). V was trimmed by 4 bases and J by 0 bases, leaving 14 bases between them. Sequenced material: cultured CD8+ T cells from PBMCs, taken from culture after CMV antigen stimulation. This TCR was recovered from a human donor in good health (CMV status not recorded). Some clones in this sample may be carry-over from other donors' samples. The J gene is TRBJ2-3, the V gene TRBV7-9; D not resolved. DNA for the CDR3: TGTGCCAGCAGCTCCAGACTGGCCTTTAGCACAGATACGCAGTATTTT. It codes for CASSSRLAFSTDTQYF.